Given below is one T cell receptor beta chain in context. Its matching antigen is unknown. The CDR3 is made up of 14 amino acids. The V and J ends lost 0 bases and 4 bases respectively, with 10 bases between them. Germline V lookup: CDR1 SGHDT, CDR2 YYEEEE. The entry originates in a study of shared clonotypes between healthy human individuals. Study-level findings and limits: Blood alone was sampled, and tissue repertoires likely differ.

The table came from immunoSEQ multiplex PCR; TCRdb's copy has only in-frame clones and leaves some out. The table has 2 million to 2.5 million clones, over 85% seen once; the top ten hold roughly 0.36%. The chain joins TRBV5-6 to TRBJ1-1; D is ambiguous. Sequencing used naive CD4+ T cells from PBMCs. The subset denotes: CD45RA+ positively selected. This clonotype was sampled from a man aged 18 to 35 in good health. Some clones in this sample may be carry-over from other donors' samples. The DNA of the CDR3 is TGTGCCAGCAGCTTGGGTAGGGCGTCCACTGAAGCTTTCTTT. It translates to CASSLGRASTEAFF.